This T cell receptor beta chain was captured by sequencing in a study of cytomegalovirus exposure and HLA in healthy donors. Overall study findings and caveats: The CMV antigen specificity of three CMV-associated chains was confirmed through in vitro analysis. Cytomegalovirus association was assigned to over 150 TCR beta chains.

Primers for the PCR totalled 60 Vbeta and 13 Jbeta. The protocol was immunoSEQ multiplex PCR, while the TCRdb copy is restricted to in-frame clones and leaves out a portion. Among about 97,000 clones, roughly four fifths were seen once, and the ten largest hold roughly 5%. In the case of this clone: Antigen unknown. Other DNA sequences in this specimen translate into the identical CDR3.

V lost 8 bases and J lost 4; bases outside the gene matches: 7. Germline CDR1 SEHNR, CDR2 FQNEAQ (reference sequence). The CDR3 is made up of 13 amino acids. The sequenced sample consisted of PBMCs. The clonotype originates from a man in his forties in good health and CMV-seropositive. The chain recombines TRBV7-9 with TRBJ1-2; 7 bases match TRBD1. The CDR3 DNA reads TGTGCCAGCTCGCCCGGGACAGCCTATGGCTACACCTTC. Its translation: CASSPGTAYGYTF.